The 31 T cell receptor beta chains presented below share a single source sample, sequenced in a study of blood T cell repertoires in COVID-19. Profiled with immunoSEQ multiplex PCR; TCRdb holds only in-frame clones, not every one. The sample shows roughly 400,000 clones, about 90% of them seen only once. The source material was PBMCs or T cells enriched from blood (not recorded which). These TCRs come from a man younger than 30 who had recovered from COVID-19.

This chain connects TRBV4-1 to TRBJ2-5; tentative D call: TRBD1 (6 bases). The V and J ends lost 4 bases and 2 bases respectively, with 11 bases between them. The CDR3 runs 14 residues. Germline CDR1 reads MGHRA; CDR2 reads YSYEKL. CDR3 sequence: CASSRQDGQETQYF. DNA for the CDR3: TGCGCCAGCAGCCGACAGGACGGGCAAGAGACCCAGTACTTC.

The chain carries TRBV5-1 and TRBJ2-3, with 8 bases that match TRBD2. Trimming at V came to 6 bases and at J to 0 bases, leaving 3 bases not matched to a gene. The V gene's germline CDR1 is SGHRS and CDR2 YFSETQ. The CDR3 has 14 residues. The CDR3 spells CASTIAGSTDTQYF. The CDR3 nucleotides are TGCGCCAGCACAATAGCGGGGAGCACAGATACGCAGTATTTT.

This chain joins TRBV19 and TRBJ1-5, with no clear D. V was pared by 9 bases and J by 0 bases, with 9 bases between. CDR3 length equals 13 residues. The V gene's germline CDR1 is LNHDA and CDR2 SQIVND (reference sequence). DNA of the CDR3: TGTGCCAGCCGGGTTTATAGCAATCAGCCCCAGCATTTT. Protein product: CASRVYSNQPQHF.

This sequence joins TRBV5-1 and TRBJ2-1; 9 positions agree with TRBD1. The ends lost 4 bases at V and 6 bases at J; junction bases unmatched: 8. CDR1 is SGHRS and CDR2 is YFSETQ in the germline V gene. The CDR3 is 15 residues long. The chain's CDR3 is CASSPWTGAGNEQFF. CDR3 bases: TGCGCCAGCAGCCCATGGACAGGGGCCGGCAATGAGCAGTTCTTC.

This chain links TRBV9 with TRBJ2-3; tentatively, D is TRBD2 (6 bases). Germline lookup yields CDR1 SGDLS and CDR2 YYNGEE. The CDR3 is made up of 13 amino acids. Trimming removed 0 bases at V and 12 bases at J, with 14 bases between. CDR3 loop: CASSVAGSGGQYF. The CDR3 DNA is TGTGCCAGCAGCGTAGCTGGTAGCGGTGGACAGTATTTT.

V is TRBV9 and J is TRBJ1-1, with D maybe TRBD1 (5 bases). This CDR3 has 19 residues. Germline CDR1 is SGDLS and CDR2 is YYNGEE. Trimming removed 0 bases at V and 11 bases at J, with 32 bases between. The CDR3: CASSVVGYSPPNRSQAAFF. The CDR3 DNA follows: TGTGCCAGCAGCGTAGTCGGTTACAGCCCACCAAACAGGTCACAAGCGGCTTTCTTT.

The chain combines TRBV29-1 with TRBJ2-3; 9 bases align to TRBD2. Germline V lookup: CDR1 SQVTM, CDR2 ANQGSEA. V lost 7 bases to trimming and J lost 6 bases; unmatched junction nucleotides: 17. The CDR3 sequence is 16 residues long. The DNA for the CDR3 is TGCAGCGGAGGGGGAGGGTCTAGCGGGAAGACGGATACGCAGTATTTT. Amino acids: CSGGGGSSGKTDTQYF.

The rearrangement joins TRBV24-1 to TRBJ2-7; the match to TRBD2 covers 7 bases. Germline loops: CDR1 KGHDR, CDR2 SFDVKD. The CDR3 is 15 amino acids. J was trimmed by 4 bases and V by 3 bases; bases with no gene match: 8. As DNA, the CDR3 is TGTGCCACCAGTGATCAAACGACTAGCTTATACGAGCAGTACTTC. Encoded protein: CATSDQTTSLYEQYF.

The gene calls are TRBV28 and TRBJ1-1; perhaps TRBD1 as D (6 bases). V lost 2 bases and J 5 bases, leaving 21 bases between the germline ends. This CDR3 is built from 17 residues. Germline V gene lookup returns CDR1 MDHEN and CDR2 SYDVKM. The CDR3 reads CASSLIRGGGQSTEAFF. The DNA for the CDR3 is TGTGCCAGCAGTTTAATACGGGGGGGCGGACAGTCTACTGAAGCTTTCTTT.

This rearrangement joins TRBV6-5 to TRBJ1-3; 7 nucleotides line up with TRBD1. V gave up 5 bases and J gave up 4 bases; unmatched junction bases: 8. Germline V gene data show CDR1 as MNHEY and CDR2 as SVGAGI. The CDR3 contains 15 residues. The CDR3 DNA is TGTGCCAGCAGTACCGCAGGGGGTCTAGGAAACACCATATATTTT. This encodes CASSTAGGLGNTIYF.

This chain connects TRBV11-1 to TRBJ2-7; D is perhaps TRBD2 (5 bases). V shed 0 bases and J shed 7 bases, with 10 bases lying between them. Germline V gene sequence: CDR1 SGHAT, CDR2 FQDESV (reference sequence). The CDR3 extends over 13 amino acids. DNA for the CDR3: TGTGCCAGCAGCTTAGCACCCAGGAGGGAGCAGTACTTC. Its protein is CASSLAPRREQYF.

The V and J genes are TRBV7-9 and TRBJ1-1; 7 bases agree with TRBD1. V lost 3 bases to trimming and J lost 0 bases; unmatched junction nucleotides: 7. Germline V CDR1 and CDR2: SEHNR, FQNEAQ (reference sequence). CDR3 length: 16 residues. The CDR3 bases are TGTGCCAGCAGCTTCACTACAGGGGCCCTGAACACTGAAGCTTTCTTT. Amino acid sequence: CASSFTTGALNTEAFF.

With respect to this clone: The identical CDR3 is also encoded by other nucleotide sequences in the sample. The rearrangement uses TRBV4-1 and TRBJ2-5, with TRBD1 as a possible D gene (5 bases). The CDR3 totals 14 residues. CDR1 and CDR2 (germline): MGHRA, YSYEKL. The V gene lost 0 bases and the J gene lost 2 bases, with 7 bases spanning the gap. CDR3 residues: CASSQDPGQETQYF. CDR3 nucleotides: TGCGCCAGCAGCCAAGATCCAGGGCAAGAGACCCAGTACTTC.

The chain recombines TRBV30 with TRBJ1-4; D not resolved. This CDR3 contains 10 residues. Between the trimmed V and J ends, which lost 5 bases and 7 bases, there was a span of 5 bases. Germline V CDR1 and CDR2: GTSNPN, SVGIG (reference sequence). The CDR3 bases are TGTGCCTGGTCCAGTGAAAAACTGTTTTTT. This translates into CAWSSEKLFF.

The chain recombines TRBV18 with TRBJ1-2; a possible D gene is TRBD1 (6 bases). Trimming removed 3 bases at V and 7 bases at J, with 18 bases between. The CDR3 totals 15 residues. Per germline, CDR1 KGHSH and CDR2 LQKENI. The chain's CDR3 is CASSPQKNRESGYTF. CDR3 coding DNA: TGTGCCAGCTCACCCCAGAAAAACAGGGAGAGTGGCTACACCTTC. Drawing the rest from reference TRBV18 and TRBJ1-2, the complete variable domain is NAGVMQNPRHLVRRRGQEARLRCSPMKGHSHVYWYRQLPEEGLKFMVYLQKENIIDESGMPKERFSAEFPKEGPSILRIQQVVRGDSAAYFCASSPQKNRESGYTFGSGTRLTVV.

CDR3 protein: CASSWDNNQPQHF. The CDR3 bases are TGTGCCAGCAGTTGGGACAATAATCAGCCCCAGCATTTT. The rearrangement uses TRBV27 and TRBJ1-5, with a possible D match to TRBD1 (6 bases). V shed 4 bases and J shed 4 bases, with 8 bases lying between them. CDR3 length: 13 residues. Germline V lookup: CDR1 MNHEY, CDR2 SMNVEV (reference sequence).

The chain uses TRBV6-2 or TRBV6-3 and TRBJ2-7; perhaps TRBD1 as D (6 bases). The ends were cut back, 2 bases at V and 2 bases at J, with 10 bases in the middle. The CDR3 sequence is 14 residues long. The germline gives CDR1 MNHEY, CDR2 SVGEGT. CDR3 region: CASSYRDTAYEQYF. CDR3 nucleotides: TGTGCCAGCAGTTACAGGGACACCGCCTACGAGCAGTACTTC.

CDR3 protein: CASSLQGNSNQPQHF. CDR3 bases: TGTGCCAGCAGCTTACAGGGAAATAGCAATCAGCCCCAGCATTTT. This chain links TRBV7-2 with TRBJ1-5; the D gene is possibly TRBD1 (5 bases). With 2 bases removed from V and 0 bases from J, the gap between germline ends came to 8 bases. The germline gives CDR1 SGHTA, CDR2 FQGNSA. The CDR3 spans 15 residues.

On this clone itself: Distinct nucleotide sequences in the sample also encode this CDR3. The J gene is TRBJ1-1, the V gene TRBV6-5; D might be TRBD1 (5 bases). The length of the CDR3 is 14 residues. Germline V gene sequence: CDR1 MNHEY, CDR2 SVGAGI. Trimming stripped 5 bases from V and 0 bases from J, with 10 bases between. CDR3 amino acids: CASSPRGVNTEAFF. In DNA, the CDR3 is TGTGCCAGCAGTCCTCGGGGGGTGAACACTGAAGCTTTCTTT.

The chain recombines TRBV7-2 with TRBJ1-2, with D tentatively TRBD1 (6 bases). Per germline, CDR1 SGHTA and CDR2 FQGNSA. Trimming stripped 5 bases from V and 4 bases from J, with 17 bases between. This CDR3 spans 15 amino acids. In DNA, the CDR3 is TGTGCCAGCAGCAGAGAACAGGGACGGTCCTATGGCTACACCTTC. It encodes CASSREQGRSYGYTF.

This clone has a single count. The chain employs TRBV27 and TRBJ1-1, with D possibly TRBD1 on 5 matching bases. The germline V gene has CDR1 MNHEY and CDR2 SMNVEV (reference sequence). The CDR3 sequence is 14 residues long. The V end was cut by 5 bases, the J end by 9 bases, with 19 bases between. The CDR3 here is CASSLSAGNSKAFF. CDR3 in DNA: TGTGCCAGCAGTCTAAGCGCAGGGAACTCCAAAGCTTTCTTT.

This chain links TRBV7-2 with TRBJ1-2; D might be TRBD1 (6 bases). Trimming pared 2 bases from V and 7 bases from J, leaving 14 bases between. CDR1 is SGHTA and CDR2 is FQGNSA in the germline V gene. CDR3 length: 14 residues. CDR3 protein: CASSLTSGAVGYTF. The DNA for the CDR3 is TGTGCCAGCAGCTTAACTTCAGGGGCGGTTGGCTACACCTTC.

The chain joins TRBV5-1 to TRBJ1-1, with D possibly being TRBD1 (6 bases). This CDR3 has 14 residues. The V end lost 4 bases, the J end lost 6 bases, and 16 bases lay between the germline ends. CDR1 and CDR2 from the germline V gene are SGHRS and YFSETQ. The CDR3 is CASSTGPGAAEAFF. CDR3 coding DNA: TGCGCCAGCAGCACGGGGCCAGGGGCGGCTGAAGCTTTCTTT.

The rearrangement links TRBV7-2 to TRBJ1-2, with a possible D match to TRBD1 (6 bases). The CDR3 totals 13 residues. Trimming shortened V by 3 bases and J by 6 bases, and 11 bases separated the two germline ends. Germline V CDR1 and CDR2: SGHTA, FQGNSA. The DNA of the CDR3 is TGTGCCAGCAGCTTTGACGACAGGAATGGCTACACCTTC. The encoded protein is CASSFDDRNGYTF.

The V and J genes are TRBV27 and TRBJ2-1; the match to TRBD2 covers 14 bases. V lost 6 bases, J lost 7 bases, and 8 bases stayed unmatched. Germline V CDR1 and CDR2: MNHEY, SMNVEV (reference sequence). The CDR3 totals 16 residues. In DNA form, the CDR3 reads TGTGCCAGCAGCTTAACCGGGACTAGCGGGAGAAATGAGCAGTTCTTC. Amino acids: CASSLTGTSGRNEQFF.

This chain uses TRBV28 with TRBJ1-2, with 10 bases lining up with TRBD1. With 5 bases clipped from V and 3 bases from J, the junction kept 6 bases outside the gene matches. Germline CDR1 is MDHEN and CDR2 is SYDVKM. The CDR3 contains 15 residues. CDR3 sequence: CASSDRGQWDYGYTF. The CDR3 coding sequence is TGTGCCAGCAGTGACAGGGGGCAATGGGACTATGGCTACACCTTC.

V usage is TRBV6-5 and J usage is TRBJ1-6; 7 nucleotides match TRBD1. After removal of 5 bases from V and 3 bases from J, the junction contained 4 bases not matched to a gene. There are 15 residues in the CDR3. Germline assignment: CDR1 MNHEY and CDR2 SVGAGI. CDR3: CASSRGTDYNSPLHF. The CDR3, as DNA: TGTGCCAGCAGTCGCGGGACAGACTATAATTCACCCCTCCACTTT.

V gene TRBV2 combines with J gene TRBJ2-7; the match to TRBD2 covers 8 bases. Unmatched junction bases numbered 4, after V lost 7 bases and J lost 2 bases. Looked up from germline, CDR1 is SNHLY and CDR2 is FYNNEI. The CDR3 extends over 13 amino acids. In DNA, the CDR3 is TGTGCCAGCAACCCGGGAGGGCCCTACGAGCAGTACTTC. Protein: CASNPGGPYEQYF.

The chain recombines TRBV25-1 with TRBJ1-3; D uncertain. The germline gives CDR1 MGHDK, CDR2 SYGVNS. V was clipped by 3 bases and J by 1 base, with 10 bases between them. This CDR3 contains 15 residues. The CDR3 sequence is CASSDRRLSGNTIYF. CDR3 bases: TGTGCCAGCAGTGACAGGAGGTTATCTGGAAACACCATATATTTT.

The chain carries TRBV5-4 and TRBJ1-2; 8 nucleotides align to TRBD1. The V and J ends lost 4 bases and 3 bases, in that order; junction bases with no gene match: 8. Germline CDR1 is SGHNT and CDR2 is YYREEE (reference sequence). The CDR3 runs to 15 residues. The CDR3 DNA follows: TGTGCCAGCAGCGCCGGCCCAGGGGGCGACTATGGCTACACCTTC. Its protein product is CASSAGPGGDYGYTF.

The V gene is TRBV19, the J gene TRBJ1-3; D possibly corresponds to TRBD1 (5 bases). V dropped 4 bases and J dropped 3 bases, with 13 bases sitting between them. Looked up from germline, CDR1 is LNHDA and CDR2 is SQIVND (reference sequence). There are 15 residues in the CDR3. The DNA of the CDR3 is TGTGCCAGTAGTACGAACTCAGGGTTTGGAAACACCATATATTTT. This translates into CASSTNSGFGNTIYF.